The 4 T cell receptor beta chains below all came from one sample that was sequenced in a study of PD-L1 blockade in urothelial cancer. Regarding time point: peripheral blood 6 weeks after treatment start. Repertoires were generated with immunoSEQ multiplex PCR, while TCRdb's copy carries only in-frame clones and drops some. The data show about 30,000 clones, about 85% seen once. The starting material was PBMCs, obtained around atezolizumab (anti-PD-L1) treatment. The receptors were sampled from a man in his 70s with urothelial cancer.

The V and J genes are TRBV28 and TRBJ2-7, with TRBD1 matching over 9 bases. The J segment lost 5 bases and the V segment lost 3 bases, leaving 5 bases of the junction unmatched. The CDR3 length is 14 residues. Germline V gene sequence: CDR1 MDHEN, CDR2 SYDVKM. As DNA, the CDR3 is TGTGCCAGCAGTTTTGGGACAGGGATGCACGAGCAGTACTTC. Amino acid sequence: CASSFGTGMHEQYF.

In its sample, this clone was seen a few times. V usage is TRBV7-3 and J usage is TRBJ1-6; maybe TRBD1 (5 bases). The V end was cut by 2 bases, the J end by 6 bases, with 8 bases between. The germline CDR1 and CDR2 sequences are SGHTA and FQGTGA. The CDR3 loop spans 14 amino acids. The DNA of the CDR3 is TGTGCCAGCAGCTTATTAGGGGTTAATTCACCCCTCCACTTT. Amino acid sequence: CASSLLGVNSPLHF.

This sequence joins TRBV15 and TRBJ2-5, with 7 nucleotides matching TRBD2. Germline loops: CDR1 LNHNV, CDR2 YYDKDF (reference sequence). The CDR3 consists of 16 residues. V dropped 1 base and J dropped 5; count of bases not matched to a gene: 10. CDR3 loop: CATSRGGGGSGETQYF. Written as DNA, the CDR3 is TGTGCCACCAGCAGAGGGGGCGGCGGGAGTGGGGAGACCCAGTACTTC.

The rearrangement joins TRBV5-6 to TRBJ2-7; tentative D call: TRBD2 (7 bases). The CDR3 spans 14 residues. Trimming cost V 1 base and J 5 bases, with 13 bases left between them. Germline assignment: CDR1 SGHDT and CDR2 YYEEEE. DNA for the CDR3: TGTGCCAGCAGCTTGAGTCCGGGGGGCCACGAGCAGTACTTC. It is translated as CASSLSPGGHEQYF.